The clone carrying this T cell receptor beta chain came up once. The antigen is unknown. This specimen comes from a study of Ad26.COV2.S vaccination and SARS-CoV-2 variants. Using immunoSEQ multiplex PCR, the repertoire was profiled, and TCRdb retains in-frame clones only, with some absent. The sample includes 300,000 to 400,000 clones, 90% to 95% of them seen just once. CDR1 and CDR2 (germline): MNHEY, SVGEGT. There are 16 residues in the CDR3. V was clipped by 0 bases and J by 7 bases; unmatched bases: 4. Findings and limits, study-wide: People who got the vaccine or the placebo had similar non-spike TCR breadth. Reportedly, spike-specific CD8+ and CD4+ T cell responses achieved substantial breadth once vaccination had taken place.

The receptor's source is a human donor who had recovered from COVID-19. The gene calls are TRBV6-2 or TRBV6-3 and TRBJ2-1; 12 bases agree with TRBD2. The sequencing here drew on peripheral blood, taken after recovery from COVID-19. Here the CDR3 reads CASSYSRLAGGNEQFF. CDR3 nucleotides: TGTGCCAGCAGTTACTCGAGGCTAGCGGGGGGGAATGAGCAGTTCTTC.